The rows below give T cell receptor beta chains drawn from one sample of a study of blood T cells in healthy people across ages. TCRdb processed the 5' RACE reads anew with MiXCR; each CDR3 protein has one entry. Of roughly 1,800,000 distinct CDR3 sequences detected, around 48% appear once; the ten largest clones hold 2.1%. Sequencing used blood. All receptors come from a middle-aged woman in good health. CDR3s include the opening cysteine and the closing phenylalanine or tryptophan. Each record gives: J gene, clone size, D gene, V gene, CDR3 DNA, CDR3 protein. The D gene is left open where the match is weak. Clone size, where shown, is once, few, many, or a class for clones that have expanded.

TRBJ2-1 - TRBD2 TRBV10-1 TGCGCCAGCAGTGAGTCTGAGACTAGCGAACAGCGCTACAATGAGCAGTTCTTC CASSESETSEQRYNEQFF
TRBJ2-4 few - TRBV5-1 TGCGCCAGCAGCCCCATGGGGTCTCAGGGGCCCGTAGCCAAAAACATTCAGTACTTC CASSPMGSQGPVAKNIQYF
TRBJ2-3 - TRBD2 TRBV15 TGTGCCACCAGCCCTACTAGCGGGGGACACACAGATACGCAGTATTTT CATSPTSGGHTDTQYF
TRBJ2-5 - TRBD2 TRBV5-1 TGCGCCAGCAGCGATGGGACTAGCGGTGGCTACGAGACCCAGTACTTC CASSDGTSGGYETQYF
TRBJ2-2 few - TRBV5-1 TGCGCCAGCAGCCAAATGGGACAGAACACCGGGGAGCTGTTTTTT CASSQMGQNTGELFF
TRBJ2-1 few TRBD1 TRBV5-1 TGCGCCAGCAGCGCATTCACAGGGGGAAGTGAGCAGTTCTTC CASSAFTGGSEQFF
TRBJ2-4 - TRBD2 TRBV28 TGTGCCAGCAGTGCCTTGACTAGCTCAGCTGACATTCAGTACTTC CASSALTSSADIQYF
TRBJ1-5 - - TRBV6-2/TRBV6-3 TGTGCCAGCAACCCAAGGGGTTATAGCAATCAGCCCCAGCATTTT CASNPRGYSNQPQHF
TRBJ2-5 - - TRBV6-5 TGTGCCAGCAGTTACTCCCTTAGGGCGGAGACCCAGTACTTC CASSYSLRAETQYF
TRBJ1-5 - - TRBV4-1 TGCGCCAGCAGCCAGTCGGGGGACGGTTATCAGCCCCAGCATTTT CASSQSGDGYQPQHF
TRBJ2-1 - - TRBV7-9 TGTGCCAGCAGCTTCCCTACTAGGGATGAGCAGTTCTTC CASSFPTRDEQFF
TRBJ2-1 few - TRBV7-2 TGTGCCAGCAGCTTAACACAGGGACACTACAATGAGCAGTTCTTC CASSLTQGHYNEQFF
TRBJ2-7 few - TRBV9 TGTGCCAGCAGCGTAGCGGCAGGGGATCTCTACGAGCAGTACTTC CASSVAAGDLYEQYF
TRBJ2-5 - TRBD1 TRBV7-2 TGTGCCAGCAGCATACAGGGGAAGCAGTACTTC CASSIQGKQYF
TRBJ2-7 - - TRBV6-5 TGTGCCAGCAGTTACGGCCCTGCTTCATACGAGCAGTACTTC CASSYGPASYEQYF
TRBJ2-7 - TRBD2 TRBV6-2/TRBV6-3 TGTGCCAGCAGTTGGCGGGGGAGCTCCTACAATGAGCAGTACTTC CASSWRGSSYNEQYF
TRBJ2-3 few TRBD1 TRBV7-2 TGTGCCAGCAGCCCCGGGACAGGGTATAGCACAGATACGCAGTATTTT CASSPGTGYSTDTQYF
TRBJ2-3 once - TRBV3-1 TGTGCCAGCAGCCAAGATCGCGCGGCAAGCTTCACAGATACGCAGTATTTT CASSQDRAASFTDTQYF
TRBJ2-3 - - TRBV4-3 TGCGCCAGCAGCCAAGTTTCAGGTAGCACAGATACGCAGTATTTT CASSQVSGSTDTQYF
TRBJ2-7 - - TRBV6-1 TGTGCCAGCACCAAGGGCCCGGGCGGTTACGAGCAGTACTTC CASTKGPGGYEQYF
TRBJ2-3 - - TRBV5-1 TGCGCCAGCAGCTTGGCCCTCTCAGATACGCAGTATTTT CASSLALSDTQYF
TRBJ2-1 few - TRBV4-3 TGCGCCAGCAGCCAAGATGCCATTGGGTTGGTCCTGAGGGGGCAGTTCTTC CASSQDAIGLVLRGQFF
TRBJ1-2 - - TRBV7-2 TGTGCCAGCAGCCACGTATTGAAACAGGGTCTAGGTGGCTACACCTTC CASSHVLKQGLGGYTF
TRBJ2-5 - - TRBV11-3 TGTGCCAGCAGCCCCGGGACGAACAAAGAGACCCAGTACTTC CASSPGTNKETQYF
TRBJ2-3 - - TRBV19 TGTGCCAGTAGACCCCAGACAGCTCTTACGCAGTATTTT CASRPQTALTQYF
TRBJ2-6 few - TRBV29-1 TGCAGCGTTGAAGGCAGGGATGATGGGGCCAACGTCCTGACTTTC CSVEGRDDGANVLTF
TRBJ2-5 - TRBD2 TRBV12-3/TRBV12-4 TGTGCCAGCAGTCCCTGGGGCGGGGGTGGCGAGACCCAGTACTTC CASSPWGGGGETQYF
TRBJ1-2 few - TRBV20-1 TGCAGTGCCCAACGACAGGTTTTGGAAGGCTACACCTTC CSAQRQVLEGYTF
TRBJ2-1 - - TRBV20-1 TGCAGTGCTAGAGATCCGGCGGGGAGTTACAATGAGCAGTTCTTC CSARDPAGSYNEQFF
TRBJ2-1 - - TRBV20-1 TGCAGTGCTAGAGATCACAGCGGGCCCTACAATGAGCAGTTCTTC CSARDHSGPYNEQFF
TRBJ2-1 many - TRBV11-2 TGTGCCAGCAGCTCCCACAATGAGCAGTTCTTC CASSSHNEQFF
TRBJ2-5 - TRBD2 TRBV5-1 TGCGCCAGCGCAAAGTGGGCTAGCGGGGGGACTCAAGAGACCCAGTACTTC CASAKWASGGTQETQYF
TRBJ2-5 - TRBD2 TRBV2 TGTGCCAGCAGAAGGGATAGCGGGGCGTACCAAGAGACCCAGTACTTC CASRRDSGAYQETQYF
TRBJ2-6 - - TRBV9 TGTGTCAGCAGCGGACCAGGGGTGTCCGGGGCCAACGTCCTGACTTTC CVSSGPGVSGANVLTF
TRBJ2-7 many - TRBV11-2 TGTGCCAGCAGCCTCGACAGGACGGAGCAGTACTTC CASSLDRTEQYF
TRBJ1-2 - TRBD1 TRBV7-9 TGTGCCAGCGCCGATCCAGGGACAGGGGACTATGGCTACACCTTC CASADPGTGDYGYTF
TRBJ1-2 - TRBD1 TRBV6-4 TGTGCCAGCAGTGACCACAACAGGGGCTTCTATGGCTACACCTTC CASSDHNRGFYGYTF
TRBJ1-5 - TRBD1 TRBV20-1 TGCAGTGCTAGCAGGGGGGCCGAGGCGCAGCCCCAGCATTTT CSASRGAEAQPQHF
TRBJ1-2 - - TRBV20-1 TGCAGTGCAACACAAGTGGGACCGAACTATGGCTACACCTTC CSATQVGPNYGYTF
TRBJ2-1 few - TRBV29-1 TGCAGCGTCCGGACAGACCCATACAATGAGCAGTTCTTC CSVRTDPYNEQFF
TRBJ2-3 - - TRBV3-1 TGTGCCAGCAGCCGAGAAGGGGCATATACGCAGTATTTT CASSREGAYTQYF